This T cell receptor beta chain was identified during a study of OX40 agonist ivuxolimab in advanced cancers. Study outcomes and limitations: The mean number of expanded clones was higher in CD8+ T cells than in CD4+.

The table lists this clone with a count of one. Its specificity is not known. The data were produced by immunoSEQ multiplex PCR, yet TCRdb's version contains in-frame clones alone and is incomplete. The sample has about 64,000 clones, about four fifths seen once. Germline CDR1 and CDR2: LNHNV and YYDKDF (reference sequence). The CDR3 runs 15 residues. The V gene end was trimmed by 1 base and the J gene end by 5 bases; junction bases not matched to a gene: 5. The rearrangement joins TRBV15 to TRBJ1-5, with 7 bases matching TRBD1. The specimen was CD4+ or CD8+ T cells sorted from blood, collected in a trial of the OX40 agonist ivuxolimab. This sequence originates from an adult with an advanced solid tumor such as melanoma, head and neck, liver or kidney cancer. CDR3 amino acids: CATSRGRGQDQPQHF. In nucleotides, the CDR3 is TGTGCCACCAGCAGAGGGAGGGGGCAGGATCAGCCCCAGCATTTT.